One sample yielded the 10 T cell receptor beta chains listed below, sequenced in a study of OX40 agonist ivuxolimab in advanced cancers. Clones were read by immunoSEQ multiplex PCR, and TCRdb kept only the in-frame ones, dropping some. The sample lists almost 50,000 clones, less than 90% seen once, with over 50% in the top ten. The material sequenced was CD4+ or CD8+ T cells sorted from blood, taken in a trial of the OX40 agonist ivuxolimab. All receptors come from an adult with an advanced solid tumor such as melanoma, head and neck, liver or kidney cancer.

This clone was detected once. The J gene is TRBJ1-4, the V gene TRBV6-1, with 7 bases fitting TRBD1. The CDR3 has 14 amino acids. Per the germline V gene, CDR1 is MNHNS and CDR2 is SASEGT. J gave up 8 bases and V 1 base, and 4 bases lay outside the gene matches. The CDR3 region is CASSEDRGDEKLFF. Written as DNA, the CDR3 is TGTGCCAGCAGTGAAGACAGGGGTGACGAAAAACTGTTTTTT.

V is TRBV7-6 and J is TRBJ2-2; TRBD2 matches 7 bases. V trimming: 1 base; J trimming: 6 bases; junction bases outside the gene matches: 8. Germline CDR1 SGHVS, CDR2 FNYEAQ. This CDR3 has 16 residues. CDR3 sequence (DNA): TGTGCCAGCAGCTTAGATCCCGGGGGAGGGGCCGGGGAGCTGTTTTTT. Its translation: CASSLDPGGGAGELFF.

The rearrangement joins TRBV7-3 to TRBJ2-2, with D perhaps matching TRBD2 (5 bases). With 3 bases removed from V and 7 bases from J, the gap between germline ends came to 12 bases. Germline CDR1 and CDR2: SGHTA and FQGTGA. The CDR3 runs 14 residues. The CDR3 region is CASSFGREGGELFF. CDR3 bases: TGTGCCAGCAGCTTCGGTCGGGAAGGCGGGGAGCTGTTTTTT.

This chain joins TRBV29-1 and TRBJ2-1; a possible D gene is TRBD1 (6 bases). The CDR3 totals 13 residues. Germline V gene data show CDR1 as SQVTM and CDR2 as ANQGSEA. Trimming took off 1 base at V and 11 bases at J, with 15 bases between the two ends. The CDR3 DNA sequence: TGCAGCGTTGAAGCCAACCGGGACACAAAGCAGTTCTTC. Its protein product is CSVEANRDTKQFF.

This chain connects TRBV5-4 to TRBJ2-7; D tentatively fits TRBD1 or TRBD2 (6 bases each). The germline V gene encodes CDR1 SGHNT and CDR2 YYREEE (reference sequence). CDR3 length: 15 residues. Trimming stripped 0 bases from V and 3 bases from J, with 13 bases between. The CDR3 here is CASSLEGGRGYEQYF. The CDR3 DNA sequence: TGTGCCAGCAGCTTGGAGGGGGGCAGGGGCTACGAGCAGTACTTC.

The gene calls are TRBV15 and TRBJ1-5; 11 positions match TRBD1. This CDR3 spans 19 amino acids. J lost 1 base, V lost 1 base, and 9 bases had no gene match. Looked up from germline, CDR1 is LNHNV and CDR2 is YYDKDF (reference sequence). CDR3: CATSRVPRDRGLSNQPQHF. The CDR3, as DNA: TGTGCCACCAGCAGAGTCCCCCGGGACAGGGGGTTGAGCAATCAGCCCCAGCATTTT.

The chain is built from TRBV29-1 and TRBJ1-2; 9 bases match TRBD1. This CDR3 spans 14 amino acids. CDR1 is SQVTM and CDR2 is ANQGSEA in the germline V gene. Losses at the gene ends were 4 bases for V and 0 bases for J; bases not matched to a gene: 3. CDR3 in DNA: TGCAGCGTTGCTGGGACAGGGTCTAACTATGGCTACACCTTC. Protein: CSVAGTGSNYGYTF.

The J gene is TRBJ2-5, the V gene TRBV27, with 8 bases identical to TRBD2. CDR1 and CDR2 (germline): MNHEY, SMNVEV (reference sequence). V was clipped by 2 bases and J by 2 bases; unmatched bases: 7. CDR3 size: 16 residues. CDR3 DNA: TGTGCCAGCAGTTTAGGGACGGGGGGGCCTCAAGAGACCCAGTACTTC. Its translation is CASSLGTGGPQETQYF.

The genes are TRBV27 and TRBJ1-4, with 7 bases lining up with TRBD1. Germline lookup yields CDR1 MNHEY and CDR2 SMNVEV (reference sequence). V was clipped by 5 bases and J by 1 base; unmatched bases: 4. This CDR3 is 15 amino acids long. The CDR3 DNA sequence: TGTGCCAGCAGTCCTCGGACAGGAACTAATGAAAAACTGTTTTTT. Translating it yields CASSPRTGTNEKLFF.

In DNA form, the CDR3 reads TGCGCCAGCAGCCCCCCGGACAGGAGCCCTGAAGCTTTCTTT. Protein sequence: CASSPPDRSPEAFF. This chain joins TRBV4-1 and TRBJ1-1; 7 bases are a match to TRBD1. The length of the CDR3 is 14 residues. Germline V gives CDR1 MGHRA, CDR2 YSYEKL. The junction had 8 bases not matched to a gene; V was cut back by 4 bases and J by 6 bases.